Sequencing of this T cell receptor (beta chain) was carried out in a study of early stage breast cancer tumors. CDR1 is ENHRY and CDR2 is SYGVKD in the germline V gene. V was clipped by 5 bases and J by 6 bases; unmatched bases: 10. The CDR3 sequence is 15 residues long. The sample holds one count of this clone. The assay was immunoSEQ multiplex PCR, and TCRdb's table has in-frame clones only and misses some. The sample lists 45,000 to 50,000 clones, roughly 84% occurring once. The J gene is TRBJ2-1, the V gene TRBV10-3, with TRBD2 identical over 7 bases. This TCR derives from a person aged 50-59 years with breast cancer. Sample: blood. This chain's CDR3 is CAISRERGPLNEQFF. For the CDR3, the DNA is TGTGCCATCAGTAGGGAGCGGGGACCCCTCAATGAGCAGTTCTTC.